This is a list of T cell receptor beta chains from one sample in a study of shared clonotypes between healthy human individuals. The method was immunoSEQ multiplex PCR; TCRdb's version includes in-frame clones alone and lacks a portion of them. The profile shows under 600,000 clones, approximately 79% of them singletons. The sequencing input was PBMCs. Every receptor here comes from a woman aged 40 to 49 in good health. Some clones in this sample may be carry-over from other donors' samples. CDR3s include the opening cysteine and the closing phenylalanine or tryptophan. The D gene is left open where the match is weak. Expanded clones get a size class; other rows say once, few or many, or leave the size out.

v_call: TRBV5-6
j_call: TRBJ1-5
clone_size: many
d_call: NA
cdr3_nt: TGTGCCAGCAGCTTGGTAGATCAGCCCCAGCATTTT
cdr3_aa: CASSLVDQPQHF

v_call: TRBV5-6
j_call: TRBJ2-7
clone_size: once
d_call: NA
cdr3_nt: TGTGCCAGCAGCTTCCCGGGACTCCCCACGCACGAGCAGTACTTC
cdr3_aa: CASSFPGLPTHEQYF

v_call: TRBV2
j_call: TRBJ2-1
clone_size: NA
d_call: NA
cdr3_nt: TGTGCCAGCAGTGTTGCAAATGAGCAGTTCTTC
cdr3_aa: CASSVANEQFF

v_call: TRBV5-1
j_call: TRBJ2-5
clone_size: NA
d_call: TRBD1
cdr3_nt: TGCGCCAGCAGCTCCGGGACAGGGTTGGAGACCCAGTACTTC
cdr3_aa: CASSSGTGLETQYF

v_call: TRBV29-1
j_call: TRBJ1-5
clone_size: few
d_call: TRBD1
cdr3_nt: TGCAGCGTTGTTGGACAGGTCAATCAGCCCCAGCATTTT
cdr3_aa: CSVVGQVNQPQHF

v_call: TRBV30
j_call: TRBJ1-5
clone_size: few
d_call: NA
cdr3_nt: TGTGCCTGGAGTTATCGACGTGGGGACACGGAGCATTTT
cdr3_aa: CAWSYRRGDTEHF

v_call: TRBV4-3
j_call: TRBJ2-7
clone_size: NA
d_call: TRBD1
cdr3_nt: TGCGCCAGCAGCCAACCGGGACAGGGCCCCTACGAGCAGTACTTC
cdr3_aa: CASSQPGQGPYEQYF

v_call: TRBV2
j_call: TRBJ1-5
clone_size: NA
d_call: NA
cdr3_nt: TGTGCCAGCCGAGGAGGGAGCAATCAGCCCCAGCATTTT
cdr3_aa: CASRGGSNQPQHF

v_call: TRBV11-2
j_call: TRBJ2-1
clone_size: NA
d_call: TRBD2
cdr3_nt: TGTGCCAGCAGCTTGGACCCGGGACTAGGTCTCAATGAGCAGTTCTTC
cdr3_aa: CASSLDPGLGLNEQFF

v_call: TRBV23-1
j_call: TRBJ2-4
clone_size: many
d_call: NA
cdr3_nt: TGCGCCAGCAGGGGCGGGGCCTCCTGTCTAGCCAAAAACATTCAGTACTTC
cdr3_aa: CASRGGASCLAKNIQYF

v_call: TRBV15
j_call: TRBJ2-3
clone_size: NA
d_call: NA
cdr3_nt: TGTGCCACCAGCTACCAATTGGGGGCAGATACGCAGTATTTT
cdr3_aa: CATSYQLGADTQYF

v_call: TRBV6-8
j_call: TRBJ2-2
clone_size: NA
d_call: TRBD2
cdr3_nt: TGTGCCAGCACCCAGGGGCTAGCGGGACCAACCGGGGAGCTGTTTTTT
cdr3_aa: CASTQGLAGPTGELFF

v_call: TRBV27
j_call: TRBJ2-7
clone_size: NA
d_call: TRBD1
cdr3_nt: TGTGCCAGCAGTGCAAACAGGGGGCGGCCCGAGCAGTACTTC
cdr3_aa: CASSANRGRPEQYF

v_call: TRBV5-4
j_call: TRBJ2-7
clone_size: NA
d_call: NA
cdr3_nt: TGTGCCAGCAGCTTGGATGTGGGATCAACCTACGAGCAGTACTTC
cdr3_aa: CASSLDVGSTYEQYF

v_call: TRBV11-3
j_call: TRBJ2-2
clone_size: NA
d_call: TRBD2
cdr3_nt: TGTGCCAGCAGCTTCTGGTCCCTCGCGGGAGGGCCGGCCGGGGAGCTGTTTTTT
cdr3_aa: CASSFWSLAGGPAGELFF

v_call: TRBV7-9
j_call: TRBJ1-1
clone_size: NA
d_call: TRBD1
cdr3_nt: TGTGCCAGCAGCTTATATCGACAGGGGAACACTGAAGCTTTCTTT
cdr3_aa: CASSLYRQGNTEAFF

v_call: TRBV27
j_call: TRBJ2-1
clone_size: NA
d_call: NA
cdr3_nt: TGTGCCAGCAGTCGACCTCCGGGAACCAATGAGCAGTTCTTC
cdr3_aa: CASSRPPGTNEQFF

v_call: TRBV28
j_call: TRBJ2-3
clone_size: NA
d_call: TRBD2
cdr3_nt: TGTGCCAGCAGCCTAGGGGGGACTAGCGGTTCACAGACACCCTCGTATTTT
cdr3_aa: CASSLGGTSGSQTPSYF

v_call: TRBV5-6
j_call: TRBJ1-3
clone_size: NA
d_call: NA
cdr3_nt: TGTGCCAGCAGCTTGGCCCAAGGATTCACTTTT
cdr3_aa: CASSLAQGFTF

v_call: TRBV10-3
j_call: TRBJ1-1
clone_size: NA
d_call: NA
cdr3_nt: TGTGCCAGTATGCAGGGTCGAGGATGGAACACTGAAGCTTTCTTT
cdr3_aa: CASMQGRGWNTEAFF

v_call: TRBV6-1
j_call: TRBJ2-2
clone_size: NA
d_call: NA
cdr3_nt: TGTGCCAGCAGTGACGGACAGTCTGGGGGTTACACCGGGGAGCTGTTTTTT
cdr3_aa: CASSDGQSGGYTGELFF

v_call: TRBV4-3
j_call: TRBJ2-3
clone_size: NA
d_call: TRBD2
cdr3_nt: TGCGCCAGCAGCCGAACTAGCGGTTCCACAGATACGCAGTATTTT
cdr3_aa: CASSRTSGSTDTQYF

v_call: TRBV5-1
j_call: TRBJ2-1
clone_size: NA
d_call: NA
cdr3_nt: TGCGCCAGCAGCTTCGGTCGTGGTGGAGAGGATGAGCAGTTCTTC
cdr3_aa: CASSFGRGGEDEQFF

v_call: TRBV28
j_call: TRBJ1-2
clone_size: NA
d_call: NA
cdr3_nt: TGTGCCAGCAGTTTATGGCCAGGTTCCAACTATGGCTACACCTTC
cdr3_aa: CASSLWPGSNYGYTF

v_call: TRBV19
j_call: TRBJ2-7
clone_size: NA
d_call: TRBD2
cdr3_nt: TGTGCCAGTAGTAAACTAGCGGGATCCCTCATGATTCCCTACGAGCAGTACTTC
cdr3_aa: CASSKLAGSLMIPYEQYF

v_call: TRBV6-1
j_call: TRBJ2-3
clone_size: NA
d_call: NA
cdr3_nt: TGTGCCAGCAACCCCTCGGGGAGGTCAGATACGCAGTATTTT
cdr3_aa: CASNPSGRSDTQYF

v_call: TRBV7-9
j_call: TRBJ2-5
clone_size: NA
d_call: TRBD1
cdr3_nt: TGTGCCAGCAGTTGGACAGGGGCAGAGACCCAGTACTTC
cdr3_aa: CASSWTGAETQYF

v_call: TRBV7-2
j_call: TRBJ2-2
clone_size: NA
d_call: NA
cdr3_nt: TGTGCCAGCAGCTTAGGAACCGGGGAGCTGTTTTTT
cdr3_aa: CASSLGTGELFF

v_call: TRBV19
j_call: TRBJ2-1
clone_size: NA
d_call: NA
cdr3_nt: TGTGCCACCAGCGCGGGGTCCTACAATGAGCAGTTCTTC
cdr3_aa: CATSAGSYNEQFF

v_call: TRBV5-4
j_call: TRBJ2-7
clone_size: NA
d_call: TRBD2
cdr3_nt: TGTGCCAGCAGCTTGGCCGGTAGCGGGGAGAACGAGCAGTACTTC
cdr3_aa: CASSLAGSGENEQYF

v_call: TRBV7-8
j_call: TRBJ2-3
clone_size: NA
d_call: TRBD2
cdr3_nt: TGTGCCAGCGGCCACCTAGCGGGACACACAGATACGCAGTATTTT
cdr3_aa: CASGHLAGHTDTQYF

v_call: TRBV7-2
j_call: TRBJ2-1
clone_size: NA
d_call: NA
cdr3_nt: TGTGCCAGCAGCCAGTACGATGAGCAGTTCTTC
cdr3_aa: CASSQYDEQFF

v_call: TRBV28
j_call: TRBJ1-4
clone_size: NA
d_call: NA
cdr3_nt: TGTGCCAGCAGTCTCACAGGGATCAATGAAAAACTGTTTTTT
cdr3_aa: CASSLTGINEKLFF

v_call: TRBV10-3
j_call: TRBJ2-1
clone_size: NA
d_call: TRBD1
cdr3_nt: TGTGCCATCAGTGAGTCGGGGACAGGGGGACAGATCTACAATGAGCAGTTCTTC
cdr3_aa: CAISESGTGGQIYNEQFF

v_call: TRBV27
j_call: TRBJ2-3
clone_size: NA
d_call: NA
cdr3_nt: TGTGCCAGCAGTATCCGACGGACTCTTAGCACAGATACGCAGTATTTT
cdr3_aa: CASSIRRTLSTDTQYF

v_call: TRBV14
j_call: TRBJ1-1
clone_size: NA
d_call: NA
cdr3_nt: TGTGCCAGCAGCAAAGGTCGGACGGGCCCGAACACTGAAGCTTTCTTT
cdr3_aa: CASSKGRTGPNTEAFF

v_call: TRBV29-1
j_call: TRBJ2-7
clone_size: few
d_call: TRBD1
cdr3_nt: TGCAGCGTTGGCCGTGTGGGGACAGGGAGCTCCTACGAGCAGTACTTC
cdr3_aa: CSVGRVGTGSSYEQYF

v_call: TRBV11-3
j_call: TRBJ2-1
clone_size: NA
d_call: TRBD2
cdr3_nt: TGTGCCAGCAGCCCGGGGACTAGAACCGCCTACAATGAGCAGTTCTTC
cdr3_aa: CASSPGTRTAYNEQFF

v_call: TRBV7-8
j_call: TRBJ2-7
clone_size: once
d_call: NA
cdr3_nt: TGTGCCAGCAGCTTACCCAACAGGGTTTCTTCCTACGAGCAGTACTTC
cdr3_aa: CASSLPNRVSSYEQYF

v_call: TRBV9
j_call: TRBJ2-3
clone_size: NA
d_call: NA
cdr3_nt: TGTGCCAGCAGCGCAGAGCCTAGCACAGATACGCAGTATTTT
cdr3_aa: CASSAEPSTDTQYF

v_call: TRBV13
j_call: TRBJ2-3
clone_size: NA
d_call: NA
cdr3_nt: TGTGCCAGCAGTAAAGGACGGTCTGCTAGCACAGATACGCAGTATTTT
cdr3_aa: CASSKGRSASTDTQYF

v_call: TRBV11-2
j_call: TRBJ2-5
clone_size: NA
d_call: TRBD1
cdr3_nt: TGTGCCAGCAGCCGGGACAGCCAAGAGACCCAGTACTTC
cdr3_aa: CASSRDSQETQYF